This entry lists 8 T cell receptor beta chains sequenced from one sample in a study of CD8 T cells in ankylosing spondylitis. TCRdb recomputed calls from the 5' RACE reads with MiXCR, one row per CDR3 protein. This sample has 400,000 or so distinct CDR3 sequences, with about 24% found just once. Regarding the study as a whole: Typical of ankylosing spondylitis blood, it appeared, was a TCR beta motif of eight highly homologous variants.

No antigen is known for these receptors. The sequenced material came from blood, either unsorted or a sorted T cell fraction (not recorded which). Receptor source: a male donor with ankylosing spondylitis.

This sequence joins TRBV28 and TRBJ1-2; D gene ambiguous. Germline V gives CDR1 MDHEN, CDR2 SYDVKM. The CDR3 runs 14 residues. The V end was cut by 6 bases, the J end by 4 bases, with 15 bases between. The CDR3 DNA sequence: TGTGCCAGCAGCCCCCCCCCGCCCGGCTATGGCTACACCTTC. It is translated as CASSPPPPGYGYTF.

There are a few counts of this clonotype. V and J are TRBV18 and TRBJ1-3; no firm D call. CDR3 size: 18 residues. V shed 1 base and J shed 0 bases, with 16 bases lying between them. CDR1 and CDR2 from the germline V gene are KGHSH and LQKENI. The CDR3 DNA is TGTGCCAGCTCACCACTCGGCCAAGCTTACGACTCTGGAAACACCATATATTTT. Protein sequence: CASSPLGQAYDSGNTIYF.

The CDR3 loop reads CAISAGVEAFF. The CDR3 DNA follows: TGTGCCATCAGCGCAGGAGTCGAAGCTTTCTTT. The chain has TRBV10-3 and TRBJ1-1; D not resolved. This CDR3 is built from 11 residues. Trimming stripped 6 bases from V and 8 bases from J, with 10 bases between. Germline V lookup: CDR1 ENHRY, CDR2 SYGVKD.

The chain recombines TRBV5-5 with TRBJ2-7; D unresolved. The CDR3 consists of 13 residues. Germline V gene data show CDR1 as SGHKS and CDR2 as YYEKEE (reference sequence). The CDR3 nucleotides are TGTGCTTCCGCAAGGACCGGTACCTACGAGCAGTACTTC. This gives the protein CASARTGTYEQYF.

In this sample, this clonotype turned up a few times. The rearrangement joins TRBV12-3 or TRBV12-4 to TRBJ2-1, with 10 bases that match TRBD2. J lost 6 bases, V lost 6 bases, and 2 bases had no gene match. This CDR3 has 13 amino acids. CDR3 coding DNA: TGTGCCAGCAGCCCTAGCGGGAGCAATGAGCAGTTCTTC. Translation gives CASSPSGSNEQFF.

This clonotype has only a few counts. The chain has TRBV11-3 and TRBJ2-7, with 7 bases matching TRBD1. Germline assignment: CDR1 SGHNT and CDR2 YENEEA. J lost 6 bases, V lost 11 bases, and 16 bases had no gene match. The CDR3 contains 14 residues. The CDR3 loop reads CAGLEVERGLEQYF. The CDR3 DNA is TGTGCCGGGCTGGAAGTAGAAAGGGGGCTCGAGCAGTACTTC. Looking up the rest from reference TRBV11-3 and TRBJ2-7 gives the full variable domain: EAGVVQSPRYKIIEKKQPVAFWCNPISGHNTLYWYLQNLGQGPELLIRYENEEAVDDSQLPKDRFSAERLKGVDSTLKIQPAELGDSAVYLCAGLEVERGLEQYFGPGTRLTVT.

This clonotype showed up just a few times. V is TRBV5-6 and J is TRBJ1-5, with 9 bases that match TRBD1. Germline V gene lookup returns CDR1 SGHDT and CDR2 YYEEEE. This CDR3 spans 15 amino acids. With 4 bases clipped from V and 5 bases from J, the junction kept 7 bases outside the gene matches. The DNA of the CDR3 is TGTGCCAGCAGCCGCACAGGGGGCGCGCATCAGCCCCAGCATTTT. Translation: CASSRTGGAHQPQHF. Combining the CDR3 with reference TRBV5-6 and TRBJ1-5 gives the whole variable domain DAGVTQSPTHLIKTRGQQVTLRCSPKSGHDTVSWYQQALGQGPQFIFQYYEEEERQRGNFPDRFSGHQFPNYSSELNVNALLLGDSALYLCASSRTGGAHQPQHFGDGTRLSIL.

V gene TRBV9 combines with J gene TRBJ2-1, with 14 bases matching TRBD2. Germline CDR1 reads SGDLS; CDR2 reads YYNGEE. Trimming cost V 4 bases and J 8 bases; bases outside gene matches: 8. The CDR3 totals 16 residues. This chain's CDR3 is CASSYGLAGGSDEQFF. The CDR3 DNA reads TGTGCCAGCAGCTACGGACTAGCGGGAGGTAGCGATGAGCAGTTCTTC.